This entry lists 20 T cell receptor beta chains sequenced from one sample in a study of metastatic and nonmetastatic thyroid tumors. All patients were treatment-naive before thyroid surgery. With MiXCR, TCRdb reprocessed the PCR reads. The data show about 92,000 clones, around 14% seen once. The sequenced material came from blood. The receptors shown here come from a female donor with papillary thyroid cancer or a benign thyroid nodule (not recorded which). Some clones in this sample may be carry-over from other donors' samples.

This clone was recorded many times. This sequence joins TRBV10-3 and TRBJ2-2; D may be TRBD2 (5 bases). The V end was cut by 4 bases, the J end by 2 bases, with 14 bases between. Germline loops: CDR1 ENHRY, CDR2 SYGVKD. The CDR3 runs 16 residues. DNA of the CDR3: TGTGCCATCAGTGGAGGGTTGACACCAAACACCGGGGAGCTGTTTTTT. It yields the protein CAISGGLTPNTGELFF.

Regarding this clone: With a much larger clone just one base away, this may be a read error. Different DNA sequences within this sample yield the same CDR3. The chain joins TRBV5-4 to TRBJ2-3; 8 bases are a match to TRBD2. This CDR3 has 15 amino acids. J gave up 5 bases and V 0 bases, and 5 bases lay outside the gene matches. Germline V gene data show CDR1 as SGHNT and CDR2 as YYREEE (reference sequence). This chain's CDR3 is CASSLDGGAGDTQYF. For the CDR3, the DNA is TGTGCCAGCAGCTTGGACGGGGGGGCTGGAGATACGCAGTATTTT. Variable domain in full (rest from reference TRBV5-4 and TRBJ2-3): ETGVTQSPTHLIKTRGQQVTLRCSSQSGHNTVSWYQQALGQGPQFIFQYYREEENGRGNFPPRFSGLQFPNYSSELNVNALELDDSALYLCASSLDGGAGDTQYFGPGTRLTVL.

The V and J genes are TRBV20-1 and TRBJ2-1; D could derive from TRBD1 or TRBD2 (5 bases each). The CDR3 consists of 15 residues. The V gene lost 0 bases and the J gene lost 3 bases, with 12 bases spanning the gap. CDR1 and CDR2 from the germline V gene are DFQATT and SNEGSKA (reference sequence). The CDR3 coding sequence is TGCAGTGCTAGAGACTTGTGGGGGTTCTACAATGAGCAGTTCTTC. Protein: CSARDLWGFYNEQFF.

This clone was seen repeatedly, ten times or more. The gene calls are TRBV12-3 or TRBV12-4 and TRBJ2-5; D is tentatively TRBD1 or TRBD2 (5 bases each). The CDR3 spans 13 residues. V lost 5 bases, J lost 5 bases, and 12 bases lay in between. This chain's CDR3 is CASSLAEGETQYF. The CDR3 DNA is TGTGCCAGCAGTCTCGCCGAGGGGGAGACCCAGTACTTC.

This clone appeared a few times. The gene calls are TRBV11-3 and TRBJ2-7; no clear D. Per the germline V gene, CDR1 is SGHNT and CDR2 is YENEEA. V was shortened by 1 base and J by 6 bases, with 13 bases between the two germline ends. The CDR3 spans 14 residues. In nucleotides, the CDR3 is TGTGCCAGCAGCTTAGGCGGATCAACTTCCGAGCAGTACTTC. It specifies CASSLGGSTSEQYF.

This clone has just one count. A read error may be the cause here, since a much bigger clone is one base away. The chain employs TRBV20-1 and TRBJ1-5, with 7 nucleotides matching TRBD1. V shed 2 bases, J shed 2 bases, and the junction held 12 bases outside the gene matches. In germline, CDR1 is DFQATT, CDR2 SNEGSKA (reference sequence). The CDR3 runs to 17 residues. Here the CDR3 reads CSARQGVWNHCNQPQHF. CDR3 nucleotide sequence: TGCAGTGCTAGACAGGGGGTATGGAATCATTGCAATCAGCCCCAGCATTTT.

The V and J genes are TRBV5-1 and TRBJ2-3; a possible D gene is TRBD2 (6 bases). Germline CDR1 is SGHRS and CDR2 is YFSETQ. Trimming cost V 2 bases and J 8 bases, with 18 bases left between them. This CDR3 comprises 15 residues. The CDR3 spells CASSFVGLPSGTQYF. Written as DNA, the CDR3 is TGCGCCAGCAGCTTTGTGGGACTTCCCTCTGGTACGCAGTATTTT.

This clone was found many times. The CDR3: CASSLIQGHSTNEKLFF. CDR3 in DNA: TGTGCCAGCAGTTTAATCCAGGGGCACTCAACTAATGAAAAACTGTTTTTT. This chain uses TRBV28 with TRBJ1-4; TRBD1 might be the D (6 bases). Germline V gene sequence: CDR1 MDHEN, CDR2 SYDVKM. CDR3 length equals 17 residues. The ends were cut back, 2 bases at V and 0 bases at J, with 13 bases in the middle.

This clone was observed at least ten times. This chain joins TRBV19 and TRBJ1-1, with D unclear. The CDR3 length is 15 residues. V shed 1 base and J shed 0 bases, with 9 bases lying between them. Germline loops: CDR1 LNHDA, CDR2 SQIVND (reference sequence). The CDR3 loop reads CASSIAGVVNTEAFF. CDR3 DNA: TGTGCCAGTAGTATAGCCGGGGTTGTGAACACTGAAGCTTTCTTT.

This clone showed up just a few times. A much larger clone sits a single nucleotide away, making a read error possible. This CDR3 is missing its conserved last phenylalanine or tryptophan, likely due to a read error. CDR3 DNA: TGTGCCAGCAGCGCCTCGGGACAGGGAAATTCACCCCTCCACCTT. Translated, it gives CASSASGQGNSPLHL. V gene TRBV9 combines with J gene TRBJ1-6; 9 bases align to TRBD1. The CDR3 loop spans 15 amino acids. Germline CDR1 reads SGDLS; CDR2 reads YYNGEE. The V segment lost 3 bases and the J segment 7 bases; nucleotides outside the gene matches: 5.

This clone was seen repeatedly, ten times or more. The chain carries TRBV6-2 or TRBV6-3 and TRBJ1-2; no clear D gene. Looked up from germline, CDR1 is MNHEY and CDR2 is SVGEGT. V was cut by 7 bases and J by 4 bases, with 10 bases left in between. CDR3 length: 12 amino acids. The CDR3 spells CASTPYGYGYTF. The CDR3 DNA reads TGTGCCAGCACCCCGTATGGCTATGGCTACACCTTC.

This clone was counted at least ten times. The CDR3 coding sequence is TGTGCCAGCACCCCCCAGCCTAAGGGGGGCTACACCTTC. It encodes CASTPQPKGGYTF. The V and J genes are TRBV6-2 or TRBV6-3 and TRBJ1-2, with D possibly TRBD1 on 5 matching bases. Trimming cost V 7 bases and J 8 bases, with 17 bases left between them. CDR1 and CDR2 (germline): MNHEY, SVGEGT. CDR3 size: 13 residues.

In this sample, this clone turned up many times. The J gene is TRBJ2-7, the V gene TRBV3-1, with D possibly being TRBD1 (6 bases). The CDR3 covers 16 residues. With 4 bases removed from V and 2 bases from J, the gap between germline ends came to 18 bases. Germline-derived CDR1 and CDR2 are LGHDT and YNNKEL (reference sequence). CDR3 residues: CASSRAGDLKTYEQYF. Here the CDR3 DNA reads TGTGCCAGCAGCCGAGCAGGGGATTTGAAAACCTACGAGCAGTACTTC.

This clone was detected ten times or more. The CDR3 is CASEQGANEAFF. The CDR3 DNA reads as TGTGCCAGCGAACAGGGGGCAAATGAAGCTTTCTTT. The rearrangement uses TRBV28 and TRBJ1-1, with 9 bases aligning to TRBD1. V trimming: 8 bases; J trimming: 7 bases; junction bases outside the gene matches: 5. The CDR3 has 12 amino acids. Germline assignment: CDR1 MDHEN and CDR2 SYDVKM.

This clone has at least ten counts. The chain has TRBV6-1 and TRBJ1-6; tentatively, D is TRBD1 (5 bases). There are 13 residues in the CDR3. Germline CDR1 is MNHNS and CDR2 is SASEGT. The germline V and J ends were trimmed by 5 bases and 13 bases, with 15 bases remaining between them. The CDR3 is CASSNPGPSPLHF. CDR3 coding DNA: TGTGCCAGCAGTAACCCGGGACCTTCGCCCCTCCACTTT.

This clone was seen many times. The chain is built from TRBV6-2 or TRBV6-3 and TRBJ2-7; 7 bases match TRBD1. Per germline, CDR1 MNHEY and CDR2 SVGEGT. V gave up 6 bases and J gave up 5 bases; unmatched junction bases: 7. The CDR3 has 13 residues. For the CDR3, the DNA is TGTGCCAGCAGCCCCCCGACAGGGCACGAGCAGTACTTC. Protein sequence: CASSPPTGHEQYF.

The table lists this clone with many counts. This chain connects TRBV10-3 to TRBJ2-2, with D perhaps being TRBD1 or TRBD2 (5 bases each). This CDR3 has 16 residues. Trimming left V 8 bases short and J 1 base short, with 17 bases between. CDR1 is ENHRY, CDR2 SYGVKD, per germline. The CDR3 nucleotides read TGTGCCATCCCCACACCCGAGGGGCAGAACACCGGGGAGCTGTTTTTT. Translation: CAIPTPEGQNTGELFF.

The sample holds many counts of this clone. The CDR3 DNA follows: TGTGCCAGCAGAGACAGGGACTACAATGAGCAGTTCTTC. As protein: CASRDRDYNEQFF. This sequence joins TRBV27 and TRBJ2-1; 7 bases fit TRBD1. Germline loops: CDR1 MNHEY, CDR2 SMNVEV (reference sequence). V was clipped by 6 bases and J by 3 bases; unmatched bases: 2. The CDR3 runs to 13 residues.

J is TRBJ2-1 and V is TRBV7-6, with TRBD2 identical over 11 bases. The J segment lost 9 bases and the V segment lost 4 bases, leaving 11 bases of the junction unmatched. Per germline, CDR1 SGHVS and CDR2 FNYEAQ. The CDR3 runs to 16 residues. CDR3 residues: CASSYLGSGGGIEQFF. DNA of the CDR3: TGTGCCAGCAGCTACCTGGGTAGCGGGGGGGGCATTGAGCAGTTCTTC.

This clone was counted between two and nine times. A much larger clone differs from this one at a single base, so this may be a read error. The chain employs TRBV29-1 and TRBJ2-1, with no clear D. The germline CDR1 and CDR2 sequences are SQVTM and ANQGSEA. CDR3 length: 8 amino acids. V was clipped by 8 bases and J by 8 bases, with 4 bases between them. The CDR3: CSSYEQFF. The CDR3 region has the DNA TGCAGCTCCTATGAGCAGTTCTTC.